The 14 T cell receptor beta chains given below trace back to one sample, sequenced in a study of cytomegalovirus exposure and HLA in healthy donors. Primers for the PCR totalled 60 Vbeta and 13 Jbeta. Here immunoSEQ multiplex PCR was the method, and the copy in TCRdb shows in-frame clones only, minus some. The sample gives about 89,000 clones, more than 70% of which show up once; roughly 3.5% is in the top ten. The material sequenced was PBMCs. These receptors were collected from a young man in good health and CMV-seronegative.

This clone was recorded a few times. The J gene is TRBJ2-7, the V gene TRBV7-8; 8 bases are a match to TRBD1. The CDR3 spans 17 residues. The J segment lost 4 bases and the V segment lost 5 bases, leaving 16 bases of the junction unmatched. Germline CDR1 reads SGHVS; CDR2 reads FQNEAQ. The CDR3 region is CASSAYLLGQEPYEQYF. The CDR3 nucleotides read TGTGCCAGCAGCGCGTACCTATTGGGACAGGAGCCTTACGAGCAGTACTTC.

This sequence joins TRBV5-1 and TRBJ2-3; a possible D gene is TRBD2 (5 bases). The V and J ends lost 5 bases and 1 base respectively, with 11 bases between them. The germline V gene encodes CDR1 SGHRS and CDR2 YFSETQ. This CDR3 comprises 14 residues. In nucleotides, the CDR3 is TGCGCCAGCAGTATCCTAGCTGGCACAGATACGCAGTATTTT. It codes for CASSILAGTDTQYF.

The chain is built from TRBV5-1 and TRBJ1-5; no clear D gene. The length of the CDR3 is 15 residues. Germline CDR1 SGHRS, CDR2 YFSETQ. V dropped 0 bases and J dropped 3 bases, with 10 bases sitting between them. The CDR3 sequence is CASSLEGTDNQPQHF. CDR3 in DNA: TGCGCCAGCAGCTTGGAAGGCACAGACAATCAGCCCCAGCATTTT.

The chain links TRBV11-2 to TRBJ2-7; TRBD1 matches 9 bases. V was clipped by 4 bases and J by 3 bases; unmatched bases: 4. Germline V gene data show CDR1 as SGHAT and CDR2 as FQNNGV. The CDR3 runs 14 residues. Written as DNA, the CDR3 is TGTGCCAGCAGCTACGGACAGGGGTACTACGAGCAGTACTTC. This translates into CASSYGQGYYEQYF.

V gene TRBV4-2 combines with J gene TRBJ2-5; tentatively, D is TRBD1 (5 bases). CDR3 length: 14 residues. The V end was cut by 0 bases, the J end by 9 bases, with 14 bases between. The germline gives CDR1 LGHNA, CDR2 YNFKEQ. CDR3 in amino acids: CASSQDNRQGAQYF. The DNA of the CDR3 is TGTGCCAGCAGCCAAGATAATCGTCAAGGGGCCCAGTACTTC.

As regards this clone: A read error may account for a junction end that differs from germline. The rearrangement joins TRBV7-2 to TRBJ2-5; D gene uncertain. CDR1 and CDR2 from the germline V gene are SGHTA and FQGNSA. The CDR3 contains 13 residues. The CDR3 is CASGLANQETQYF. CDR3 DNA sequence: TGTGCCAGCGGCTTAGCCAACCAAGAGACCCAGTACTTC.

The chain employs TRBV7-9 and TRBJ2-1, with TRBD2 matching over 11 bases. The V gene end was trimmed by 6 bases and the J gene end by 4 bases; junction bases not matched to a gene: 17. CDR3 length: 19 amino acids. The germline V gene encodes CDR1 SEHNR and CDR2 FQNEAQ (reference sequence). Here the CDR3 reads CASSPTPRKGLADYNEQFF. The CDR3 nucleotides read TGTGCCAGCAGTCCCACCCCCAGGAAGGGACTAGCGGATTACAATGAGCAGTTCTTC.

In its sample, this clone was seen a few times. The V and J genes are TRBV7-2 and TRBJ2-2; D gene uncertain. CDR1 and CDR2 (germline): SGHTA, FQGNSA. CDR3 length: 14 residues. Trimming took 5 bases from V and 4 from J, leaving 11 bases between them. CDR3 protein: CASSRGGLTGELFF. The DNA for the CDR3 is TGTGCCAGCAGCCGAGGCGGTCTCACCGGGGAGCTGTTTTTT.

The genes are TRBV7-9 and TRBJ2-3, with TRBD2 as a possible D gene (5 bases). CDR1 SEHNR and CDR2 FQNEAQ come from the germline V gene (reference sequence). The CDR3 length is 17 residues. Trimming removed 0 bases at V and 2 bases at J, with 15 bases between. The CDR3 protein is CASSLAEGSPLTDTQYF. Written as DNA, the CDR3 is TGTGCCAGCAGCTTAGCTGAGGGATCCCCTCTCACAGATACGCAGTATTTT.

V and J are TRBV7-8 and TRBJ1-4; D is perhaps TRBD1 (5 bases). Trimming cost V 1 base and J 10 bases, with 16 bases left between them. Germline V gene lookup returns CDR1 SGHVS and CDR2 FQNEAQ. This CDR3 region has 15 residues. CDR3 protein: CASSLEVGAAGKLFF. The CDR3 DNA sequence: TGTGCCAGCAGCTTAGAGGTTGGGGCAGCGGGAAAACTGTTTTTT.

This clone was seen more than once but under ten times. CDR3 bases: TGTGCCAGTAGACAGGGGGCCTATGGCTACACCTTC. This sequence encodes CASRQGAYGYTF. The chain uses TRBV19 and TRBJ1-2, with TRBD1 matching over 9 bases. CDR3 length: 12 amino acids. After removal of 6 bases from V and 4 bases from J, the junction contained 0 bases not matched to a gene. CDR1 LNHDA and CDR2 SQIVND come from the germline V gene (reference sequence).

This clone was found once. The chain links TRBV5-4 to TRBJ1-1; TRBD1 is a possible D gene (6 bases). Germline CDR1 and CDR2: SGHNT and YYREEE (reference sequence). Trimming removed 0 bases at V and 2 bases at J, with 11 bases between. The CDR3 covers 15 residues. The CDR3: CASSLVQGRNTEAFF. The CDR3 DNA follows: TGTGCCAGCAGCTTGGTTCAGGGGCGAAACACTGAAGCTTTCTTT.

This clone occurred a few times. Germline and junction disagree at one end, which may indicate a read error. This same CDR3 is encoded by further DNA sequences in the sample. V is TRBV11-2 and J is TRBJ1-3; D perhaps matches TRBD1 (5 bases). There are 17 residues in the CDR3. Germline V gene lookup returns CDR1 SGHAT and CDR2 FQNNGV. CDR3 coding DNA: TGTGCCAGCAGCGTAGAACCTGGGACTGTCTCTGGAAACACCATATATTTT. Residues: CASSVEPGTVSGNTIYF.

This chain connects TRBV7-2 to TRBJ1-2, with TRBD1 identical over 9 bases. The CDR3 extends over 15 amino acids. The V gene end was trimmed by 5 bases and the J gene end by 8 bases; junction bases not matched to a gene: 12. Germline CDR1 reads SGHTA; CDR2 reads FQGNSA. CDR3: CASSRTIQGAIGYTF. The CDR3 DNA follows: TGTGCCAGCAGCCGTACTATACAGGGGGCTATAGGCTACACCTTC.